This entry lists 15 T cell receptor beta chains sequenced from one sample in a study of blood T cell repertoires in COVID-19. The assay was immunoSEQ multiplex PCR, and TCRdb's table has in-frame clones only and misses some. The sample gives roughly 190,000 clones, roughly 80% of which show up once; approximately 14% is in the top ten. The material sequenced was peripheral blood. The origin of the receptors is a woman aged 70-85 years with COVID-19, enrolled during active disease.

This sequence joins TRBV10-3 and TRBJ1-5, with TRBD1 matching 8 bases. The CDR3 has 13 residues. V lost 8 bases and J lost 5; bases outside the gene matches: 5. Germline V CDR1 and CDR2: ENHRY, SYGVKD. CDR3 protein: CAIGQTGDQPQHF. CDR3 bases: TGTGCCATCGGGCAGACAGGGGATCAGCCCCAGCATTTT.

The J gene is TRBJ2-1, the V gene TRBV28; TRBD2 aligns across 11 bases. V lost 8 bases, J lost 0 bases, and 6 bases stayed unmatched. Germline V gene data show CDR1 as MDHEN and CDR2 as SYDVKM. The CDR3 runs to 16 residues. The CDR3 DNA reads TGTGCCAGCGTGTCTAGCGGGGGGATCTCCTACAATGAGCAGTTCTTC. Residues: CASVSSGGISYNEQFF.

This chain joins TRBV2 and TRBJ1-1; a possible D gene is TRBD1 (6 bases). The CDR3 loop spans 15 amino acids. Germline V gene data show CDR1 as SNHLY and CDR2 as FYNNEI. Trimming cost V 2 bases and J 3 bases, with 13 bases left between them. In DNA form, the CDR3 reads TGTGCCAGCAGTGAATTGGGGGGGGGCTACACTGAAGCTTTCTTT. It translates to CASSELGGGYTEAFF.

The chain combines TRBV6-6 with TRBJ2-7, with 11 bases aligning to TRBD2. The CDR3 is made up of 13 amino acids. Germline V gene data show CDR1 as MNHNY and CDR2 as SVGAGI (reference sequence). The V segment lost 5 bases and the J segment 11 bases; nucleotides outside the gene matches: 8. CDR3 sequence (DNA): TGTGCCAGCAGTCCGACTAGCGGGGCCAAGGAGTACGTC. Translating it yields CASSPTSGAKEYV.

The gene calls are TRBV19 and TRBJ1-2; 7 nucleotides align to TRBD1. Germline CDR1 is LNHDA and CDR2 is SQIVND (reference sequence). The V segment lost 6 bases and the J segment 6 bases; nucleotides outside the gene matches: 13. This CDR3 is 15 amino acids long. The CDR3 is CASSEPRDSVDGYTF. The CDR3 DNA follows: TGTGCCAGTAGCGAGCCCAGGGACAGCGTGGATGGCTACACCTTC.

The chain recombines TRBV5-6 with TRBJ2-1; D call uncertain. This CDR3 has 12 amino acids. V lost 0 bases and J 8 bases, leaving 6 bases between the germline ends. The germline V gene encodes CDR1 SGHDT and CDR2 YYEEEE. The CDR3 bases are TGTGCCAGCAGCTTGGCCCTCCATGAGCAGTTCTTC. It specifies CASSLALHEQFF.

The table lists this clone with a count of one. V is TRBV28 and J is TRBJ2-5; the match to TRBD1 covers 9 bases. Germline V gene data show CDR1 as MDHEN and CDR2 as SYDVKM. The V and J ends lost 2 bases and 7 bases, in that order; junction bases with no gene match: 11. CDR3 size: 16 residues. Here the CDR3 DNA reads TGTGCCAGCAGTTTAATAAAGGGACAGGGTCGTGTGACCCAGTACTTC. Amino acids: CASSLIKGQGRVTQYF.

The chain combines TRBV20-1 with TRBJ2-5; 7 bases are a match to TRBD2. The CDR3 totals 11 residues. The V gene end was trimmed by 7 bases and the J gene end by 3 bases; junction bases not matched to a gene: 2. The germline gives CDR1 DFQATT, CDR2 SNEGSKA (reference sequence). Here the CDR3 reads CSVAGEETQYF. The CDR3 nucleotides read TGCAGTGTTGCGGGAGAAGAGACCCAGTACTTC.

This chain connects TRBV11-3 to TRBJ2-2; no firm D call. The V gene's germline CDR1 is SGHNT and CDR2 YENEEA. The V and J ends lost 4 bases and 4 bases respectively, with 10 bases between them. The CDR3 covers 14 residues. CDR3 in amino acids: CASSSDGGTGELFF. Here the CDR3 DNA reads TGTGCCAGCAGCTCAGATGGCGGCACCGGGGAGCTGTTTTTT.

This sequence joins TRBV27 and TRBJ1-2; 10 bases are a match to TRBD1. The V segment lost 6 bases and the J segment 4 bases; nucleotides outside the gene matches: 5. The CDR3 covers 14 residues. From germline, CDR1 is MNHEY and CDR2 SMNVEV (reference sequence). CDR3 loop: CASSAGQGVYGYTF. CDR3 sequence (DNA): TGTGCCAGCAGCGCAGGACAGGGGGTCTATGGCTACACCTTC.

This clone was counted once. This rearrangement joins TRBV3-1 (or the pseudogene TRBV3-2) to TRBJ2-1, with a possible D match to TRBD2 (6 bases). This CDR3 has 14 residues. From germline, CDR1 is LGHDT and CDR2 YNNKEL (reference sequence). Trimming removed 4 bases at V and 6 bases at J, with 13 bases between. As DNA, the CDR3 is TGTGCCAGCAGCCCGGTACCGGGAGCCAATGAGCAGTTCTTC. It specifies CASSPVPGANEQFF.

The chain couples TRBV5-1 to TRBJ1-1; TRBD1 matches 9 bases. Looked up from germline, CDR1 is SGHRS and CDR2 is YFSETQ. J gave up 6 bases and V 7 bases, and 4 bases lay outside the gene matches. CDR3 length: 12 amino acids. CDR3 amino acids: CASGGQGPEAFF. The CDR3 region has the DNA TGCGCCAGCGGGGGACAGGGCCCTGAAGCTTTCTTT.

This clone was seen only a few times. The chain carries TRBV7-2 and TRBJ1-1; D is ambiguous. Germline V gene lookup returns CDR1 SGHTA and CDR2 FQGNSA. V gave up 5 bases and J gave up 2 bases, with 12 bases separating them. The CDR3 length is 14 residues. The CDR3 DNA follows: TGTGCCAGCAGCCCGAGGAGTTCCAACACTGAAGCTTTCTTT. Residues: CASSPRSSNTEAFF. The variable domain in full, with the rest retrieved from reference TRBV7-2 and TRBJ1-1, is GAGVSQSPSNKVTEKGKDVELRCDPISGHTALYWYRQSLGQGLEFLIYFQGNSAPDKSGLPSDRFSAERTGGSVSTLTIQRTQQEDSAVYLCASSPRSSNTEAFFGQGTRLTVV.

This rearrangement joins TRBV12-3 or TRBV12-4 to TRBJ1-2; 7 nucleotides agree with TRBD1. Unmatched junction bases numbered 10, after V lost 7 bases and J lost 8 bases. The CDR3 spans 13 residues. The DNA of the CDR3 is TGTGCCAGCACCTCCGGGAGGGGGCAAGGCTACACCTTC. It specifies CASTSGRGQGYTF.

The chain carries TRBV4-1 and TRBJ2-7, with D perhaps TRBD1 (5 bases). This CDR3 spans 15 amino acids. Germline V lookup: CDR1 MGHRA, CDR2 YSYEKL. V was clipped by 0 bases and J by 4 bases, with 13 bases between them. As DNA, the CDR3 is TGCGCCAGCAGCCAAGATCCCCAGGGCCCTTACGAGCAGTACTTC. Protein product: CASSQDPQGPYEQYF.